This TCR beta chain was captured by sequencing in a study of T-cell reconstitution after alpha-beta-depleted transplantation in children. Study observations and caveats: It was reported that alpha-beta T cells came from several hundred expanded graft clones (about two months after transplant). When one year had passed after transplant, most T-cell counts and diversity came from newly produced T cells.

This clonotype was counted many times. Antigen specificity is unknown. The CDR3 loop spans 13 amino acids. Trimming shortened V by 5 bases and J by 0 bases, and 8 bases separated the two germline ends. The germline V gene encodes CDR1 SGHTA and CDR2 FQGTGA. Preparation of the TCRbeta library used unique molecular identifiers. TCRdb independently ran MiXCR on the PCR reads; one entry per CDR3 protein. In the table there are approximately 300,000 distinct CDR3 sequences, 11% of which are singletons. The J gene is TRBJ2-7, the V gene TRBV7-3; D call uncertain. The clonotype comes from a male patient aged 2-9 years who had a stem cell transplant for chronic granulomatous disease, so the T cells may come from the graft donor. The specimen was peripheral blood, collected 180 days after TCRalphabeta/CD19-depleted stem cell transplant. Here the CDR3 DNA reads TGTGCCAGCAGCCGGTCCGACTCCTACGAGCAGTACTTC. Translated, it gives CASSRSDSYEQYF.